The rows below give T cell receptor beta chains drawn from one sample of a study of T cell clones after liver transplantation. Data came from immunoSEQ multiplex PCR; TCRdb stores just in-frame clones and leaves some out. The sample includes tens of thousands of clones, around four fifths of them seen just once. The specimen was CD4+ T cells from blood, collected approximately 45 months after liver transplant. These receptors all stem from a human patient who received a liver transplant. Some T cells here may be from the graft donor. CDR3s include the opening cysteine and the closing phenylalanine or tryptophan. The D gene is left open where the match is weak. The listing skips clone size in some rows; elsewhere it reads once, few, many or a size class.

V gene	clone size	CDR3 length	D gene	J gene	CDR3 DNA	CDR3 protein
TRBV10-2	.	14	.	TRBJ2-7	TGCGCCAGCAGTGAGGGGGTCGAATACTACGAGCAGTACTTC	CASSEGVEYYEQYF
TRBV5-1	.	13	.	TRBJ1-1	TGCGCCAGCAGCTTGGGGACCAACACTGAAGCTTTCTTT	CASSLGTNTEAFF
TRBV4-3	.	18	.	TRBJ2-1	TGCGCCAGCAGCCAAGATATGGAGAGGGGACGTTCCTACAATGAGCAGTTCTTC	CASSQDMERGRSYNEQFF
TRBV7-2	once	14	.	TRBJ1-1	TGTGCCAGCAGCTTAGAGTTTTCGAACACTGAAGCTTTCTTT	CASSLEFSNTEAFF
TRBV10-3	.	14	.	TRBJ1-4	TGTGCCATCAGCCCCCGGGACCCCTCCGAAAAACTGTTTTTT	CAISPRDPSEKLFF
TRBV18	.	16	TRBD1	TRBJ1-5	TGTGCCAGCTCACCATCGACAGGGAATAGCAATCAGCCCCAGCATTTT	CASSPSTGNSNQPQHF
TRBV19	.	12	.	TRBJ2-7	TGTGCCAGTAGTATTATGTTCGGCGAGCAGTACTTC	CASSIMFGEQYF
TRBV7-2	.	15	TRBD1	TRBJ2-1	TGTGCCAGCAGCCCCGGGGGGACAGGGAACAATGAGCAGTTCTTC	CASSPGGTGNNEQFF
TRBV5-1	.	16	.	TRBJ2-5	TGCGCCAGCAGCTTGGCAGGACGAGTATTCCAAGAGACCCAGTACTTC	CASSLAGRVFQETQYF
TRBV29-1	.	13	TRBD2	TRBJ2-7	TGCAGCGTCTGCGGGGGAAGCTCCTACGAGCAGTACTTC	CSVCGGSSYEQYF
TRBV19	.	15	TRBD1	TRBJ1-5	TGTGCCAGTAAGACGACAGGGGCTCATGGTCAGCCCCAGCATTTT	CASKTTGAHGQPQHF
TRBV2	once	12	.	TRBJ2-3	TGTGCCAGCAGTGAAAGGTTAGATACGCAGTATTTT	CASSERLDTQYF
TRBV27	once	19	TRBD2	TRBJ2-7	TGTGCCAGCAGTTTATCGCCGACTAGCGGGGCCCTCAGGGGGAACGAGCAGTACTTC	CASSLSPTSGALRGNEQYF
TRBV2	.	17	TRBD2	TRBJ2-7	TGTGCCAGCAGTGAGGTGGCTAGCGGGCCCTCCTCCTACGAGCAGTACTTC	CASSEVASGPSSYEQYF
TRBV27	.	16	.	TRBJ1-4	TGTGCCAGCACCTGGGGCCGGGGGCGGACTAATGAAAAACTGTTTTTT	CASTWGRGRTNEKLFF
TRBV10-3	.	16	.	TRBJ1-1	TGTGCCATCAGTGAGCCTGGAGACAGCCAGGGGACTGAAGCTTTCTTT	CAISEPGDSQGTEAFF